What follows are 14 T cell receptor beta chains derived from one specimen sequenced in a study of CD8 T cells in Susac syndrome. RNA was extracted with the RNeasy kit, and a quantity of roughly 0.45 to 1 ug was reverse transcribed using random hexamers. MiXCR, applied by TCRdb to the immunoSEQ multiplex PCR reads, yields one record per CDR3 protein. The data contain about 200,000 distinct CDR3 sequences, roughly 95% of them seen just once; the ten biggest clones take up about 0.1%. Sequencing was carried out using CD4+ T cells from PBMCs. These receptors were taken from a human donor in good health.

V gene TRBV7-7 combines with J gene TRBJ2-3; D gene uncertain. The length of the CDR3 is 13 residues. V was trimmed by 3 bases and J by 1 base, leaving 5 bases between them. In germline, CDR1 is SSHAT, CDR2 FNYEAQ (reference sequence). The CDR3 here is CASSLGRTDTQYF. DNA for the CDR3: TGTGCCAGCAGCTTGGGTCGCACAGATACGCAGTATTTT.

The chain employs TRBV7-2 and TRBJ1-5; TRBD1 aligns across 7 bases. The CDR3 has 14 amino acids. CDR1 is SGHTA and CDR2 is FQGNSA in the germline V gene. J gave up 6 bases and V 3 bases, and 5 bases lay outside the gene matches. This CDR3 reads CASSFTGQTQPQHF. DNA for the CDR3: TGTGCCAGCAGCTTTACGGGACAGACTCAGCCCCAGCATTTT.

This chain connects TRBV5-1 to TRBJ1-6; 7 bases map to TRBD1. J lost 13 bases, V lost 5 bases, and 6 bases had no gene match. This CDR3 contains 12 residues. Germline-derived CDR1 and CDR2 are SGHRS and YFSETQ. The CDR3 DNA is TGCGCCAGCAGTCAAACAGGGGATCCCCTCCACTTT. Residues: CASSQTGDPLHF.

This chain uses TRBV4-1 with TRBJ2-3, with 11 bases that match TRBD2. Germline CDR1 reads MGHRA; CDR2 reads YSYEKL. This CDR3 has 16 residues. With 5 bases clipped from V and 5 bases from J, the junction kept 9 bases outside the gene matches. CDR3: CASSALGGTSGDTQYF. DNA for the CDR3: TGCGCCAGCAGCGCTCTAGGGGGGACTAGCGGAGATACGCAGTATTTT.

The V gene is TRBV20-1, the J gene TRBJ1-3, with D uncertain. This CDR3 spans 15 amino acids. Looked up from germline, CDR1 is DFQATT and CDR2 is SNEGSKA (reference sequence). V lost 6 bases and J lost 1, with 16 bases in between. The CDR3 here is CSASWGVGSGNTIYF. CDR3 sequence (DNA): TGCAGTGCGAGCTGGGGAGTCGGGTCTGGAAACACCATATATTTT.

V usage is TRBV30 and J usage is TRBJ1-5, with TRBD1 as a possible D gene (5 bases). The germline V gene has CDR1 GTSNPN and CDR2 SVGIG (reference sequence). V lost 2 bases and J 0 bases, leaving 11 bases between the germline ends. This CDR3 is built from 15 residues. CDR3 protein: CAWSRTGPSNQPQHF. The CDR3 DNA is TGTGCCTGGAGTCGTACGGGGCCTAGCAATCAGCCCCAGCATTTT.

This rearrangement joins TRBV5-1 to TRBJ2-5; 9 nucleotides agree with TRBD1. J gave up 5 bases and V 6 bases, and 17 bases lay outside the gene matches. This CDR3 spans 17 amino acids. Germline V gene data show CDR1 as SGHRS and CDR2 as YFSETQ. For the CDR3, the DNA is TGCGCCAGCACGCATCAACTGAGGGACAGGGCTTTGGAGACCCAGTACTTC. Its translation is CASTHQLRDRALETQYF. The variable domain in full, completed from reference TRBV5-1 and TRBJ2-5, reads KAGVTQTPRYLIKTRGQQVTLSCSPISGHRSVSWYQQTPGQGLQFLFEYFSETQRNKGNFPGRFSGRQFSNSRSEMNVSTLELGDSALYLCASTHQLRDRALETQYFGPGTRLLVL.

CDR3 sequence: CSVTNTGELFF. In nucleotides, the CDR3 is TGCAGCGTTACGAACACCGGGGAGCTGTTTTTT. This sequence joins TRBV29-1 and TRBJ2-2; D is undetermined. Trimming took 5 bases from V and 0 from J, leaving 1 base between them. CDR3 length: 11 residues. CDR1 and CDR2 (germline): SQVTM, ANQGSEA.

This clonotype appeared a few times. The chain recombines TRBV5-4 with TRBJ2-5; 10 bases are shared with TRBD1. CDR3 length: 17 amino acids. Germline V gene data show CDR1 as SGHNT and CDR2 as YYREEE (reference sequence). The V segment lost 0 bases and the J segment 5 bases; nucleotides outside the gene matches: 10. The CDR3 DNA sequence: TGTGCCAGCAGCTTGGCCTTGACAGGGGGCCCTGAGGAGACCCAGTACTTC. It codes for CASSLALTGGPEETQYF.

This clonotype appeared once. The V gene is TRBV18, the J gene TRBJ2-7; D is possibly TRBD1 (6 bases). There are 16 residues in the CDR3. V was trimmed by 5 bases and J by 3 bases, leaving 20 bases between them. CDR1 and CDR2 (germline): KGHSH, LQKENI. CDR3 residues: CASSSTTGQVFYEQYF. For the CDR3, the DNA is TGTGCCAGCTCATCCACCACGGGACAAGTCTTCTACGAGCAGTACTTC.

The table lists this clonotype with a count of one. The V gene is TRBV15, the J gene TRBJ2-5; 7 bases are shared with TRBD1. The V gene end was trimmed by 0 bases and the J gene end by 5 bases; junction bases not matched to a gene: 15. Germline loops: CDR1 LNHNV, CDR2 YYDKDF (reference sequence). This CDR3 is built from 18 residues. CDR3 loop: CATSRDTGQSGSYETQYF. The CDR3 DNA reads as TGTGCCACCAGCAGAGATACGGGACAGTCAGGATCTTACGAGACCCAGTACTTC.

V and J are TRBV12-3 or TRBV12-4 and TRBJ1-3; possibly TRBD1 for D (5 bases). This CDR3 is built from 13 residues. Trimming cost V 6 bases and J 0 bases, with 6 bases left between them. CDR3: CASRDSSGNTIYF. CDR3 DNA: TGTGCCAGCAGAGACAGCTCTGGAAACACCATATATTTT.

This clonotype was observed a few times. The chain combines TRBV3-1 with TRBJ1-1; D ambiguous. V lost 5 bases and J 6 bases, leaving 16 bases between the germline ends. Looked up from germline, CDR1 is LGHDT and CDR2 is YNNKEL (reference sequence). CDR3 length equals 14 residues. CDR3 sequence reads: CASSYRLSNAEAFF. The CDR3 DNA sequence: TGTGCCAGCAGCTACCGACTGAGCAACGCTGAAGCTTTCTTT.

The V call is TRBV29-1, the J call TRBJ1-2; D is perhaps TRBD1 (6 bases). Deletions cut 4 bases from V and 7 bases from J, with 10 bases between. Germline CDR1 is SQVTM and CDR2 is ANQGSEA. The CDR3 consists of 11 residues. In DNA form, the CDR3 reads TGCAGCGTTGCAGGGGCCGGTGGCTACACCTTC. It yields the protein CSVAGAGGYTF.